Presented here are 3 T cell receptor beta chains from one specimen sequenced in a study of Graves' ophthalmopathy and Graves' hyperthyroidism listed by TCRdb under 2018. Sequencing was carried out with an Illumina HiSeq 2000. For repertoire sequencing, TCR beta CDR3 regions were amplified from RNA transcripts. The first round was an RT-PCR using HTBI primers with the Qiagen OneStep RT-PCR kit, and this first round was followed by a second-round multiplex PCR, then size selection and purification. TCRdb itself trimmed the public reads at Q25 with fastp, ran MiXCR and retained productive beta chains. Each CDR3 protein appears once, grouped with its most common genes and DNA. The sample table holds 600,000 to 950,000 distinct CDR3 sequences, of which roughly two fifths were seen once. Approximately 43% of the sample is held by the ten biggest clonotypes. Sequencing was performed on peripheral blood. These receptors came from an adult man with Graves' ophthalmopathy.

This clonotype was seen more than once but under ten times. The gene calls are TRBV12-3 or TRBV12-4 and TRBJ2-7, with 7 nucleotides matching TRBD2. The CDR3 is 19 residues long. The junction had 21 bases not matched to a gene; V was cut back by 4 bases and J by 3 bases. CDR3 in amino acids: CASSYSRRDYKIGNYEQYF. The DNA of the CDR3 is TGTGCCAGCAGTTACTCCCGTAGGGACTATAAGATAGGCAACTACGAGCAGTACTTC.

This clonotype has more than one count but fewer than ten. The chain has TRBV20-1 and TRBJ2-7; possible D gene TRBD1, 5 bases. Germline CDR1 DFQATT, CDR2 SNEGSKA (reference sequence). Trimming removed 2 bases at V and 5 bases at J, with 10 bases between. The CDR3 is made up of 12 amino acids. CDR3 in DNA: TGCAGTGCTAGACAGGGAATCCACGAGCAGTACTTC. Amino acid sequence: CSARQGIHEQYF.

A word on this clonotype: Mismatch with germline at one junction end may stem from a read error. The chain couples TRBV10-3 to TRBJ2-7; possible D gene TRBD2, 6 bases. The germline CDR1 and CDR2 sequences are ENHRY and SYGVKD. The length of the CDR3 is 13 residues. The chain's CDR3 is CAISGGASYEQCF. The CDR3 nucleotides read TGTGCCATCTCAGGCGGGGCCTCCTACGAGCAGTGCTTC.